This is a list of T cell receptor beta chains from one sample in a study of regulatory T cells in long-lasting Graves disease. TCRdb re-called the multiplex PCR reads with MiXCR, one entry per CDR3 protein. The data show around 420,000 distinct CDR3 sequences, around a sixth seen once. The sample in question was peripheral blood mononuclear cells (PBMCs), obtained at new diagnosis, from a patient treated with antithyroid drugs. These receptors were collected from a female donor with Graves disease. Each CDR3 is given with its conserved first and last residue. A D gene is named only where the DNA matches it firmly. Part of the rows lack a size; the others show once, few, many or a class for expanded clones.

TRBV6-2/TRBV6-3	TRBJ2-1	.	many	CASRPDDGNEQFF	TGTGCCAGCAGGCCCGACGACGGCAATGAGCAGTTCTTC
TRBV29-1	TRBJ1-1	TRBD1	many	CSVGVSGTGTEAFF	TGCAGCGTTGGGGTCTCCGGGACAGGGACTGAAGCTTTCTTT
TRBV9	TRBJ2-7	.	few	CASSVGPNSYEQYF	TGTGCCAGCAGCGTTGGTCCGAACTCCTACGAGCAGTACTTC
TRBV12-3/TRBV12-4	TRBJ2-5	TRBD1	many	CASSWGTAQETQYF	TGTGCCAGCAGCTGGGGGACAGCACAAGAGACCCAGTACTTC
TRBV7-2	TRBJ2-7	TRBD1	many	CASSPDWDRGRYEQYF	TGTGCCAGCAGCCCGGATTGGGACAGGGGTCGATACGAGCAGTACTTC
TRBV28	TRBJ2-7	TRBD1	many	CASLSGTGPYEQYF	TGTGCCAGCTTGTCCGGGACAGGGCCTTACGAGCAGTACTTC
TRBV29-1	TRBJ2-3	TRBD2	few	CSVAGWLAGGPGGTDTQYF	TGCAGCGTTGCCGGTTGGCTAGCGGGAGGGCCGGGGGGCACAGATACGCAGTATTTT
TRBV5-5	TRBJ1-2	.	many	CASSLPAGKSGHTF	TGTGCCAGCAGCTTGCCGGCAGGGAAGAGTGGCCACACCTTC
TRBV27	TRBJ2-1	.	.	CASSFLSGSSYNEQFF	TGTGCCAGCAGTTTCTTGAGCGGTAGCTCCTACAATGAGCAGTTCTTC
TRBV27	TRBJ2-5	TRBD2	many	CASSPTGGGETQYF	TGTGCCAGCAGTCCCACTGGCGGGGGGGAGACCCAGTACTTC
TRBV7-8	TRBJ2-3	.	many	CASSLARAVADTQYF	TGTGCCAGCAGCTTAGCGAGGGCCGTGGCAGATACGCAGTATTTT
TRBV30	TRBJ2-3	TRBD2	many	CAWSRGTSETDTQYF	TGTGCCTGGAGTCGCGGGACTAGCGAAACAGATACGCAGTATTTT
TRBV6-1	TRBJ2-2	TRBD2	few	CASSPAGDGGELFF	TGTGCCAGCAGTCCAGCGGGAGATGGCGGGGAGCTGTTTTTT
TRBV29-1	TRBJ2-3	TRBD2	few	CSVVDSGRIYTDTQYF	TGCAGCGTTGTAGATAGCGGGAGGATTTACACAGATACGCAGTATTTT
TRBV28	TRBJ1-4	.	many	CASRGSRGGNEKLFF	TGTGCCAGCAGAGGTTCCAGGGGCGGTAATGAAAAACTGTTTTTT
TRBV6-1	TRBJ2-1	TRBD1	.	CASSEATGSYNEQFF	TGTGCCAGCAGTGAAGCGACAGGGTCCTACAATGAGCAGTTCTTC
TRBV7-9	TRBJ1-4	TRBD1	many	CASRTNPGQGNEKLFF	TGTGCCAGCAGAACCAATCCGGGACAGGGTAATGAAAAACTGTTTTTT
TRBV9	TRBJ2-1	.	.	CASSRFRDGYNEQFF	TGTGCCAGCAGCCGATTTAGGGACGGTTACAATGAGCAGTTCTTC
TRBV12-3/TRBV12-4	TRBJ1-2	TRBD1	many	CASSLTGDGLGGYTF	TGTGCCAGCAGTCTAACAGGGGATGGACTCGGGGGCTACACCTTC
TRBV13	TRBJ1-4	.	many	CASSPRLLDGFNEKLFF	TGTGCCAGCAGCCCACGACTCTTGGACGGATTTAATGAAAAACTGTTTTTT
TRBV12-3/TRBV12-4	TRBJ2-2	.	few	CASDPKNTGELFF	TGTGCCAGCGACCCCAAAAACACCGGGGAGCTGTTTTTT
TRBV12-3/TRBV12-4	TRBJ2-7	TRBD1	.	CASSRYRGDGYEQYF	TGTGCCAGCAGCCGGTACAGGGGGGATGGGTACGAGCAGTACTTC
TRBV13	TRBJ2-5	TRBD2	many	CASSRMSSGSGQETQYF	TGTGCCAGCAGCCGGATGAGTAGCGGGTCCGGACAAGAGACCCAGTACTTC
TRBV12-3/TRBV12-4	TRBJ2-7	.	.	CASSLTLLQYF	TGTGCCAGCAGTTTAACCCTGCTGCAGTACTTC
TRBV6-7	TRBJ1-2	.	many	CASSYSNPGDYGYTF	TGTGCCAGCAGTTACTCGAACCCGGGGGACTATGGCTACACCTTC
TRBV15	TRBJ2-7	.	.	CATSRDKGEQYF	TGTGCCACCAGCAGGGATAAAGGCGAGCAGTACTTC
TRBV3-1	TRBJ2-1	TRBD2	many	CASSLKRERSYNEQFF	TGTGCCAGCAGCCTTAAGCGGGAGCGCTCCTACAATGAGCAGTTCTTC
TRBV4-1	TRBJ1-5	TRBD1	many	CASSQPSGQGALSNQPQHF	TGCGCCAGCAGCCAACCTTCGGGACAGGGGGCTCTAAGCAATCAGCCCCAGCATTTT
TRBV2	TRBJ1-3	.	many	CASSEMGGTGNTIYF	TGTGCCAGCAGTGAAATGGGGGGAACTGGAAACACCATATATTTT
TRBV27	TRBJ2-7	TRBD2	many	CASSSRLASHEQYF	TGTGCCAGCAGTTCCCGACTAGCTTCCCACGAGCAGTACTTC
TRBV5-1	TRBJ1-4	.	many	CASSTGTGQGEKLFF	TGCGCCAGCAGCACAGGGACGGGTCAAGGTGAAAAACTGTTTTTT
TRBV28	TRBJ1-5	.	many	CASSPLGALKPQHF	TGTGCCAGCAGTCCATTAGGGGCTTTAAAGCCCCAGCATTTT
TRBV30	TRBJ2-7	TRBD2	many	CAWSVRGGSGRYEQYF	TGTGCCTGGAGTGTTAGAGGGGGTAGCGGGAGGTACGAGCAGTACTTC
TRBV2	TRBJ2-5	.	.	CASSADRAQETQYF	TGTGCCAGCAGCGCGGACCGAGCCCAAGAGACCCAGTACTTC
TRBV15	TRBJ1-2	TRBD1	.	CATSRETGRGNGYTF	TGTGCCACCAGCAGAGAGACAGGGAGGGGGAATGGCTACACCTTC
TRBV28	TRBJ2-7	.	many	CASSTGNYEQYF	TGTGCCAGCAGCACGGGGAATTACGAGCAGTACTTC
TRBV12-3/TRBV12-4	TRBJ2-3	TRBD1	many	CASSQDRGYTDTQYF	TGTGCCAGCAGTCAGGACAGGGGATACACAGATACGCAGTATTTT
TRBV12-3/TRBV12-4	TRBJ1-5	.	many	CASSFLSGNQPQHF	TGTGCCAGCAGTTTCTTATCGGGCAATCAGCCCCAGCATTTT
TRBV7-9	TRBJ2-3	.	few	CASSVLRDTDTQYF	TGTGCCAGCAGCGTCTTGCGCGACACAGATACGCAGTATTTT
TRBV7-2	TRBJ2-2	.	many	CASSFAANTGELFF	TGTGCCAGCAGCTTTGCTGCAAACACCGGGGAGCTGTTTTTT
TRBV12-3/TRBV12-4	TRBJ1-2	.	many	CASRSGNSAPGYTF	TGTGCCAGCAGATCCGGGAATTCCGCGCCTGGCTACACCTTC
TRBV7-2	TRBJ2-2	.	many	CASSPRPRGSAGELFF	TGTGCCAGCAGCCCCAGACCTAGGGGGAGCGCCGGGGAGCTGTTTTTT
TRBV5-5	TRBJ2-3	.	.	CASSLTGARGDTQYF	TGTGCCAGCAGCTTAACAGGTGCCCGAGGGGATACGCAGTATTTT
TRBV10-1	TRBJ2-7	TRBD1	.	CASSPDRGGEQYF	TGCGCCAGCAGCCCGGACAGGGGCGGCGAGCAGTACTTC
TRBV7-2	TRBJ2-1	.	many	CASSLVSSSYNEQFF	TGTGCCAGCAGCTTAGTCTCGAGCTCCTACAATGAGCAGTTCTTC
TRBV20-1	TRBJ2-1	TRBD2	many	CSARGTSGTYNEQFF	TGCAGTGCTAGAGGGACTAGCGGGACCTACAATGAGCAGTTCTTC
TRBV19	TRBJ2-1	TRBD1	few	CASSIPTLTGYNNEQFF	TGTGCCAGTAGTATCCCAACCCTGACAGGGTACAACAATGAGCAGTTCTTC
TRBV7-2	TRBJ2-3	TRBD2	.	CASRAGTSGGGSTDTQYF	TGTGCCAGCAGAGCGGGGACTAGCGGGGGGGGAAGCACAGATACGCAGTATTTT
TRBV18	TRBJ2-5	.	many	CASSPEVQETQYF	TGTGCCAGCTCACCAGAGGTTCAGGAGACCCAGTACTTC
TRBV7-2	TRBJ1-5	.	many	CASSLTGGVYQPQHF	TGTGCCAGCAGCTTGACGGGGGGCGTCTATCAGCCCCAGCATTTT
TRBV7-9	TRBJ2-5	.	once	CASSLERTWTRGGETQYF	TGTGCCAGCAGCTTAGAGCGAACGTGGACGCGCGGAGGTGAGACCCAGTACTTC
TRBV12-5	TRBJ2-3	.	many	CASGQPLVYTQYF	TGTGCTAGTGGACAACCCCTAGTATATACGCAGTATTTT